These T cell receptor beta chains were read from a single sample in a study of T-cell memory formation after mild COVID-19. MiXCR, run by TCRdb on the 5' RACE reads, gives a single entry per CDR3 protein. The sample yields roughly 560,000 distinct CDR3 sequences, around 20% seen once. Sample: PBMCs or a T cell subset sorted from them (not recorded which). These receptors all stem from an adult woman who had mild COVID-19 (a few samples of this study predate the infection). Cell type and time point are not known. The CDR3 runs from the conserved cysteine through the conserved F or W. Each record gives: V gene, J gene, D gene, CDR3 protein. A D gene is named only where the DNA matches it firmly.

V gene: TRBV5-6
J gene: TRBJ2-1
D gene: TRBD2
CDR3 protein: CASSSLAGDRNEQFF

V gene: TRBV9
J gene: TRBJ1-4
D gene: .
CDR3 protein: CASSVGRVTEKLFF

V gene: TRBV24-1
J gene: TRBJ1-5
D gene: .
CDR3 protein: CATAPGDYQPQHF

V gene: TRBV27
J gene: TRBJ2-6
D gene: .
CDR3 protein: CASSLFDPRIPANVLTF

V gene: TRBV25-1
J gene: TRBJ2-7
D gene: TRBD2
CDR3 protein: CASRVAGGRYEQYF

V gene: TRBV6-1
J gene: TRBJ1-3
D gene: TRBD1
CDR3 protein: CASSEIGGQLTGNTIYF

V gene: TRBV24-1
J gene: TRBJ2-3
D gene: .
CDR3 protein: CATSVTGADTQYF

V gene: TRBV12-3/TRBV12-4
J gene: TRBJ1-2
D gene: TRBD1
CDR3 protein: CASSAQGGGYTF

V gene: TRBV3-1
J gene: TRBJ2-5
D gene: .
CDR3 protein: CASRRTDQYQETQYF

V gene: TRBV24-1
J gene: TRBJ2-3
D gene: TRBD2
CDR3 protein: CATSDSGTSKDTQYF

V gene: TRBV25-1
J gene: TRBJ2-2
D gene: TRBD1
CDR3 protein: CASSSSLTGAPNTGELFF

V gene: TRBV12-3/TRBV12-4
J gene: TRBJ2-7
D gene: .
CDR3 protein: CASSRQAHEQYF

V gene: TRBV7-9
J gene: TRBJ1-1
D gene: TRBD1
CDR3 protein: CASTWTGGMSEAFF

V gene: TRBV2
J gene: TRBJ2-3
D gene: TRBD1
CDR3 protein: CASRRQGGTDTQYF

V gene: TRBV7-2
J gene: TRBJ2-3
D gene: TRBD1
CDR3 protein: CASSLRQGTDTQYF

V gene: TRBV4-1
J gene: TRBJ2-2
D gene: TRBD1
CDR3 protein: CASSRAAQGARTGELFF

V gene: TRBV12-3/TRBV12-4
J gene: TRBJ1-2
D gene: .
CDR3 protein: CASSFKVKGYTF

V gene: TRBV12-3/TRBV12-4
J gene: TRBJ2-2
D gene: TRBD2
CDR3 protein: CASSFMRERTGELFF

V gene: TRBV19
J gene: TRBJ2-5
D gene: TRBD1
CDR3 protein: CASSRPGTGGETQYF

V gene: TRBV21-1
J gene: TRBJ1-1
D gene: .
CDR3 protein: CASGSVLMNTEAFF

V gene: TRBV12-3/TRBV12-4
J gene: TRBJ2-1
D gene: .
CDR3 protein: CASSHTPREQFF

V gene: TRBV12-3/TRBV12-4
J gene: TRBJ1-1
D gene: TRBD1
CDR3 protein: CASSPDRKAFF

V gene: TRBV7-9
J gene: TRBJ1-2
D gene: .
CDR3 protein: CASSLGYRPNYGYTF

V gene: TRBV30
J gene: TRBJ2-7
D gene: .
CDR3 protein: CAWSEMVAATYEQYF

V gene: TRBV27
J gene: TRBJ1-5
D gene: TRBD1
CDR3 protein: CASSSPLTGGNQPQHF

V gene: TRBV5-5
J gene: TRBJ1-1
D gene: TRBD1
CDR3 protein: CASSPGTGRAEAFF

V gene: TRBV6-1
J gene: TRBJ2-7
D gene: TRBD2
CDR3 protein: CASSEATSGGFYYEQYF

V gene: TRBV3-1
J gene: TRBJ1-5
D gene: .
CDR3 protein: CASSQDSIQPQHF

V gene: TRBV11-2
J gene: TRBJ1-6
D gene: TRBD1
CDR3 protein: CASSFDRVNSPLHF

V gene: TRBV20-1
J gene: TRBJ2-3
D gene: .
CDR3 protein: CSASNRRDTQYF

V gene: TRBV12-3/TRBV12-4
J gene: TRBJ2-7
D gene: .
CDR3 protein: CASSLRSYEQYF

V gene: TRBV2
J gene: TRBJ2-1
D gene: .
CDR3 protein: CASSRTDNEQFF

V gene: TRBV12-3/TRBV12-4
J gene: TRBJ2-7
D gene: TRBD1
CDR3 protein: CASRGQGLAREQYF

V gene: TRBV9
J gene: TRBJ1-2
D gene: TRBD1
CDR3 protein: CASTDRDSYGYTF

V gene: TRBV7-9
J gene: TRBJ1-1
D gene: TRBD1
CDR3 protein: CASLLTGFEAFF

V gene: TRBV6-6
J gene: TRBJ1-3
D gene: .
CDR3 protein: CASSYGGSSGNTIYF

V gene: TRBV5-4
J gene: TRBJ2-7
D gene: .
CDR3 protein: CASSEASGTYEQYF

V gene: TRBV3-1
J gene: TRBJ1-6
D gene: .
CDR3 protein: CASSQTGTGSSPLHF

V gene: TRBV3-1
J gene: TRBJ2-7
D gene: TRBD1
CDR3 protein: CASSHSRQGNSYEQYF

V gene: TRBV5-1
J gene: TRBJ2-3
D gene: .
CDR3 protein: CASSLGDSTDTQYF

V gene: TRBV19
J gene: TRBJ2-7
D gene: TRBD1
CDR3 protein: CASSIGTDKYEQYF

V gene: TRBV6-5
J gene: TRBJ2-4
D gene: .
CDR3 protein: CASSREKGVQYF

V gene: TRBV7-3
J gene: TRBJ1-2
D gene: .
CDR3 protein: CASSRETGYGYTF

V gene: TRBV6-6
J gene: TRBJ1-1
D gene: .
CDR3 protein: CASSHGPGEAFF

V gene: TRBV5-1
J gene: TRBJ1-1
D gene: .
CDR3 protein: CASSLGGVSSEAFF

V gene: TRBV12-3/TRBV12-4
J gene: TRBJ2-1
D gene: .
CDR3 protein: CASSLDASFHNEQFF

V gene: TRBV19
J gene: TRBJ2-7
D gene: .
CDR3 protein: CASSIGRSSSYEQYF

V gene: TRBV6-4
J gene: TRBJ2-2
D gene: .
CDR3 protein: CASSDGPTGELFF

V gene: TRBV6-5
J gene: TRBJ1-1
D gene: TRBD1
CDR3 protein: CASSTTRTGNYGTEAFF

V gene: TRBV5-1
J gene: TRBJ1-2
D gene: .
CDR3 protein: CASSPANPGIYGYTF

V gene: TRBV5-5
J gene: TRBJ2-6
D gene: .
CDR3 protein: CASSLAVTHRGANVLTF

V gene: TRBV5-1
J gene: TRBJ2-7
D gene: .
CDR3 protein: CASSMGTPYEQYF

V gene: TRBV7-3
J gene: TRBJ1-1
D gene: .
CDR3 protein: CASSWGRENTEAFF

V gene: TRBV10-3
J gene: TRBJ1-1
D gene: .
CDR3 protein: CAISVSFVSNTEAFF

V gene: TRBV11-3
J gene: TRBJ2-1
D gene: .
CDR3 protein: CASSLGGWGLPSDNEQFF